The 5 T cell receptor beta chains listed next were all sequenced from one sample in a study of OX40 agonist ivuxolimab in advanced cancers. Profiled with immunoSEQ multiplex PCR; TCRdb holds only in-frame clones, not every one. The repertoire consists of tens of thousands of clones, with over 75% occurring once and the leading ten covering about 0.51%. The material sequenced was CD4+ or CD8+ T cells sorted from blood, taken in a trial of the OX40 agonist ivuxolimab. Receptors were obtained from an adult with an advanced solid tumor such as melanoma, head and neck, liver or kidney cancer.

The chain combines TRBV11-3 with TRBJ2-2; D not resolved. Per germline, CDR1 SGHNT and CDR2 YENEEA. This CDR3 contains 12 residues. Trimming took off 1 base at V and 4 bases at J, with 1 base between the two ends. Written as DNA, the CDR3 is TGTGCCAGCAGCTTAGGCACCGGGGAGCTGTTTTTT. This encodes CASSLGTGELFF.

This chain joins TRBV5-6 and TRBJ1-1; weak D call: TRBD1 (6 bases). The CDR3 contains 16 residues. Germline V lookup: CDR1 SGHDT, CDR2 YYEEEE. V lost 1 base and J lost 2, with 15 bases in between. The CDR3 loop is CASSLLGGAENTEAFF. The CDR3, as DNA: TGTGCCAGCAGCTTGCTAGGGGGGGCGGAAAACACTGAAGCTTTCTTT.

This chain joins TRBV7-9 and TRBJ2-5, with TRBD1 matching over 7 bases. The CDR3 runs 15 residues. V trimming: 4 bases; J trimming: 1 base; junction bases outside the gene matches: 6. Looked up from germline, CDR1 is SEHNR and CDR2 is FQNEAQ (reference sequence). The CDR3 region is CASSYPQGTQETQYF. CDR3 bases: TGTGCCAGCAGCTACCCACAGGGGACCCAAGAGACCCAGTACTTC.

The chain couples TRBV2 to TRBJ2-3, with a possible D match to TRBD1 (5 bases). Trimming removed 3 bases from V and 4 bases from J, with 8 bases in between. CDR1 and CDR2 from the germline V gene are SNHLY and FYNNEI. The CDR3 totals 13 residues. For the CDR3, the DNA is TGTGCCAGCAGTGACAGGGTCCCAGATACGCAGTATTTT. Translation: CASSDRVPDTQYF.

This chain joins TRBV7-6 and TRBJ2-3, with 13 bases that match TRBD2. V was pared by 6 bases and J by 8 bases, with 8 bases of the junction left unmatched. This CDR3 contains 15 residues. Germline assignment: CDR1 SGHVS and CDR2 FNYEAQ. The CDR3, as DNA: TGTGCCAGCAGAGGACTAGCGGGAGATGGGGTTACGCAGTATTTT. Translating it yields CASRGLAGDGVTQYF.